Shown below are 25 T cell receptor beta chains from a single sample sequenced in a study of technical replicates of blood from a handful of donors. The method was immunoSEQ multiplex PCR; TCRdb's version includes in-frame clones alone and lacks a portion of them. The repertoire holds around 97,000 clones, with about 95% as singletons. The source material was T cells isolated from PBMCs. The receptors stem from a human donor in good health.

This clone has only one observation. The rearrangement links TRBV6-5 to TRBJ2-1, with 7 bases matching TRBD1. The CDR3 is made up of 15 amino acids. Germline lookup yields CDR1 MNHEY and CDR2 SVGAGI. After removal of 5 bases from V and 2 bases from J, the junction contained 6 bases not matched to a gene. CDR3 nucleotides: TGTGCCAGCAGTGCCCCCGGGACAGCCTACAATGAGCAGTTCTTC. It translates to CASSAPGTAYNEQFF.

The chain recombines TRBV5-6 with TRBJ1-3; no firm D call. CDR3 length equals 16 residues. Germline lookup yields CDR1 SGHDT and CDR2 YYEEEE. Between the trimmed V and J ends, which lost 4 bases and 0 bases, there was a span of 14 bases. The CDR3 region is CASSAEQLSSGNTIYF. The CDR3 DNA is TGTGCCAGCAGCGCTGAACAGCTCAGCTCTGGAAACACCATATATTTT.

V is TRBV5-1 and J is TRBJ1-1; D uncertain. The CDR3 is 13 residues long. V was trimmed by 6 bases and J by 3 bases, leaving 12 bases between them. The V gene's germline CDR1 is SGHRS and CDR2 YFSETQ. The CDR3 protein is CASTDEGYTEAFF. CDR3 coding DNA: TGCGCCAGCACGGATGAGGGATACACTGAAGCTTTCTTT.

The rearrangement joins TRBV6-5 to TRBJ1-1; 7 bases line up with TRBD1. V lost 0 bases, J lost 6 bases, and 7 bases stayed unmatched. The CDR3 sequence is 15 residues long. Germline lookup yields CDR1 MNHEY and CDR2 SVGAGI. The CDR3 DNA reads TGTGCCAGCAGTTACTCGTGGCAGGGGGAGGCTGAAGCTTTCTTT. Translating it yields CASSYSWQGEAEAFF.

The CDR3: CASSSRSYEQYF. CDR3 sequence (DNA): TGTGCCAGCAGCTCCCGCTCCTACGAGCAGTACTTC. The gene calls are TRBV13 and TRBJ2-7; no reliable D call. The CDR3 runs to 12 residues. V was cut by 4 bases and J by 0 bases, with 4 bases left in between. CDR1 and CDR2 from the germline V gene are PRHDT and FYEKMQ (reference sequence).

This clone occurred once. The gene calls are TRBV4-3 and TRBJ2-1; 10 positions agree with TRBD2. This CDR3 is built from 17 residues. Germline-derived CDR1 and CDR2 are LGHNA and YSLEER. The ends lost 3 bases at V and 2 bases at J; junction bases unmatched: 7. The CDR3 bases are TGCGCCAGCAGCCAGATCGACAGCGGGAGGGCCTACAATGAGCAGTTCTTC. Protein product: CASSQIDSGRAYNEQFF.

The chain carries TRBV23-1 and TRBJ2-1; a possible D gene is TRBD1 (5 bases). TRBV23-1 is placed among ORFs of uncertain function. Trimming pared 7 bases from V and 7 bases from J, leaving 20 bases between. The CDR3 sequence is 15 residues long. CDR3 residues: CASTPTPGCRNEQFF. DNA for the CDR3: TGCGCCAGCACTCCTACTCCAGGGTGTAGGAATGAGCAGTTCTTC.

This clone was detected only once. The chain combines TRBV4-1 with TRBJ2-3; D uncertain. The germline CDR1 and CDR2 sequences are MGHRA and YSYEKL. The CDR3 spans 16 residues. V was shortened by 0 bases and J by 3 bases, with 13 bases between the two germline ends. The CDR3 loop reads CASSQDIARMTDTQYF. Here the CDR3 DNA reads TGCGCCAGCAGCCAAGATATTGCCAGAATGACAGATACGCAGTATTTT.

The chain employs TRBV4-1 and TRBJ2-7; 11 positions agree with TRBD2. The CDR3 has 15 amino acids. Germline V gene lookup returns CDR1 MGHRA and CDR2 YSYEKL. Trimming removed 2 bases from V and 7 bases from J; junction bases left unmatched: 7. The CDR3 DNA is TGCGCCAGCAGCCAAATAGCGGGAGGGCCGGATGAGCAGTACTTC. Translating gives CASSQIAGGPDEQYF.

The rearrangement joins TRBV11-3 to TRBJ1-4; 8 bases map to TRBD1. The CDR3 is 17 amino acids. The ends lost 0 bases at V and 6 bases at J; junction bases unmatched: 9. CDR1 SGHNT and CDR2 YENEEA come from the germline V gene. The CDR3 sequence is CASSLDAGGAGDEKLFF. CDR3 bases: TGTGCCAGCAGCTTAGATGCAGGGGGCGCAGGCGATGAAAAACTGTTTTTT.

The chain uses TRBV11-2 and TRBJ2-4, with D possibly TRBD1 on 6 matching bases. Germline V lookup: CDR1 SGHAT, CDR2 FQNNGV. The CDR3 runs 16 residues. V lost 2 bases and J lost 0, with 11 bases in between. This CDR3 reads CASSLSGALAKNIQYF. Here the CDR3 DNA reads TGTGCCAGCAGCTTATCAGGGGCCCTAGCCAAAAACATTCAGTACTTC.

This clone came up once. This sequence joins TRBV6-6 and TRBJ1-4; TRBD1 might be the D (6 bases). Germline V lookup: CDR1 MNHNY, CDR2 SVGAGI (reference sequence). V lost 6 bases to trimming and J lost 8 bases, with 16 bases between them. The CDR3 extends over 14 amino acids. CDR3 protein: CASRREGTQEKLFF. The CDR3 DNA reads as TGTGCCAGCAGGAGGGAAGGGACACAGGAAAAACTGTTTTTT.

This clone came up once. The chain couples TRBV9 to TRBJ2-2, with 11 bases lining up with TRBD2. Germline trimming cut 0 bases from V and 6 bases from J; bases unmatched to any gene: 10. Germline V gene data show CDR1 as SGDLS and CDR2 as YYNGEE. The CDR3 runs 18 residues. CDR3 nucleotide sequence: TGTGCCAGCAGCGTAGGAGGTAGCGGGAGGGCCGCTCCCGGGGAGCTGTTTTTT. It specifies CASSVGGSGRAAPGELFF.

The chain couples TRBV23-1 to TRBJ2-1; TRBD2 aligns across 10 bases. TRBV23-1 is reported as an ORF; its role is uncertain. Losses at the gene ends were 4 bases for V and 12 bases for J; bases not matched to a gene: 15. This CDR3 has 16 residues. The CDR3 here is CASSPPGEREGQAQFF. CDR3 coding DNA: TGCGCCAGCAGTCCGCCCGGCGAGCGGGAGGGCCAGGCGCAGTTCTTC.

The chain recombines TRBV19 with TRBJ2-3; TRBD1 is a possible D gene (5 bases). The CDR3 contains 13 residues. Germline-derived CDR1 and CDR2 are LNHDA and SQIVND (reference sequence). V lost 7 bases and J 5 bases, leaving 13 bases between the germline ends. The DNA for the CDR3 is TGTGCCAGTAATGACAGAATTTTAGATACGCAGTATTTT. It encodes CASNDRILDTQYF.

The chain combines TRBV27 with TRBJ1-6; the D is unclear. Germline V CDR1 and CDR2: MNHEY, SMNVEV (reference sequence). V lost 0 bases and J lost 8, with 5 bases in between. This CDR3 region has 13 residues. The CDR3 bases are TGTGCCAGCAGTTTATCGAGAGATTCACCCCTCCACTTT. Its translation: CASSLSRDSPLHF.

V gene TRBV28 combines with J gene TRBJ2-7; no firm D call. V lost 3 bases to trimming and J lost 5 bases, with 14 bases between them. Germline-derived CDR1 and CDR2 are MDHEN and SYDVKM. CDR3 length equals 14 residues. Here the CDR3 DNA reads TGTGCCAGCAGTTTCCTAGGCGTCTTAGACGAGCAGTACTTC. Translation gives CASSFLGVLDEQYF.

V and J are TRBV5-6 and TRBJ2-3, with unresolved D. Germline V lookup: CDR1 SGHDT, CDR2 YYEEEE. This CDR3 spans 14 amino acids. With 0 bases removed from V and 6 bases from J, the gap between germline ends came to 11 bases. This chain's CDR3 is CASSLVEFPDTQYF. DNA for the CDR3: TGTGCCAGCAGCTTGGTAGAGTTTCCTGATACGCAGTATTTT.

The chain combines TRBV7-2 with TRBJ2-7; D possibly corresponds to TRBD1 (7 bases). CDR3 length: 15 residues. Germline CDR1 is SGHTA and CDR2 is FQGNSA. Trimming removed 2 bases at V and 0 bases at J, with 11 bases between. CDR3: CASSLRQGGSYEQYF. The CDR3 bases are TGTGCCAGCAGCTTAAGACAGGGAGGCTCCTACGAGCAGTACTTC.

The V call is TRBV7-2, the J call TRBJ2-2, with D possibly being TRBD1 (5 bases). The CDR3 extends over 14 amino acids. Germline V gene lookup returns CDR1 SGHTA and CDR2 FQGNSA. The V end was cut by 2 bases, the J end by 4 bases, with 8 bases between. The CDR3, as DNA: TGTGCCAGCAGCTTAAGACAGCTCACCGGGGAGCTGTTTTTT. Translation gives CASSLRQLTGELFF.

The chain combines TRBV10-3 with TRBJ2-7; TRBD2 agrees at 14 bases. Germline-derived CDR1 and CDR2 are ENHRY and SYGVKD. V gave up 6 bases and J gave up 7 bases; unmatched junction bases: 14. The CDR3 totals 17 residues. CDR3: CAISKLPGLAGESEQYF. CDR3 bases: TGTGCCATCAGCAAACTCCCGGGACTAGCGGGAGAATCTGAGCAGTACTTC.

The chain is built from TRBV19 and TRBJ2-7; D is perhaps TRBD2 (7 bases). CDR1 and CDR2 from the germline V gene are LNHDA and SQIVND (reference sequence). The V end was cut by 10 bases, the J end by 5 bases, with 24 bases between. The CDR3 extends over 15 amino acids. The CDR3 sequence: CATTLGASGGDEQYF. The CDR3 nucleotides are TGTGCCACTACCCTGGGGGCTAGCGGAGGGGACGAGCAGTACTTC.

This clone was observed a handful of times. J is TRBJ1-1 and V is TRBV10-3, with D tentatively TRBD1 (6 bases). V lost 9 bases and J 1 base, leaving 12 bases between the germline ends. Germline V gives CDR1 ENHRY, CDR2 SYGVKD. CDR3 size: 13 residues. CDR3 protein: CAMGPDRNTEAFF. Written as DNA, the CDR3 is TGTGCCATGGGCCCGGACAGGAACACTGAAGCTTTCTTT.

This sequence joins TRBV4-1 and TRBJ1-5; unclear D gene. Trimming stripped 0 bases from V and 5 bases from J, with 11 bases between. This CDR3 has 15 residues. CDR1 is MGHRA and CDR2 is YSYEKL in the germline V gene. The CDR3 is CASSQDDVRDQPQHF. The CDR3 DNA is TGCGCCAGCAGCCAAGACGACGTGAGGGATCAGCCCCAGCATTTT.

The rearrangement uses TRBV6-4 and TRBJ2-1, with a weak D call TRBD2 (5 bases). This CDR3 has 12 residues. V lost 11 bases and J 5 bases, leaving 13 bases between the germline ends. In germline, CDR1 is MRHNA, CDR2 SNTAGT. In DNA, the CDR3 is TGTGCCTTCTCCAGCGGTGACAATGAGCAGTTCTTC. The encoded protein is CAFSSGDNEQFF.